The sequence of this TCR beta chain was determined in a study of blood T cell repertoires in COVID-19. In the study's own analysis: Quantification of nucleated cells was approximated via reference gene primer amplification. Profiled with immunoSEQ multiplex PCR; TCRdb holds only in-frame clones, not every one. V and J calls and clone size are given by that table; D and trimming were obtained from the DNA. The top ten clones hold 10% to 13% of a sample with 200,000 to 250,000 clones, around 84% of them seen once. CDR1 and CDR2 (germline): MNHEY, SVGEGT. There are 19 residues in the CDR3. V was shortened by 3 bases and J by 4 bases, with 25 bases between the two germline ends.

The source of this sequence is an elderly woman with COVID-19, enrolled during active disease. The chain uses TRBV6-2 or TRBV6-3 and TRBJ1-5, with D perhaps matching TRBD1 (5 bases). Sequencing input: peripheral blood. The CDR3 reads CASSYPTHPTGDWNQPQHF. Written as DNA, the CDR3 is TGTGCCAGCAGTTATCCGACACACCCTACGGGGGATTGGAATCAGCCCCAGCATTTT.